What follows describes a single TCR beta chain. Its antigen is unknown. The PCR employed 60 Vbeta primers together with 13 Jbeta primers. Data came from immunoSEQ multiplex PCR; TCRdb stores just in-frame clones and leaves some out. In the table there are 150,000 to 200,000 clones, approximately 80% of which are singletons. Though nominally healthy at sampling, donors likely had unrecorded immune exposures. Germline V lookup: CDR1 LNHDA, CDR2 SQIVND (reference sequence). This CDR3 is built from 13 residues. V was trimmed by 0 bases and J by 5 bases, leaving 5 bases between them. This sample was taken from a study of cytomegalovirus exposure and HLA in healthy donors. General study findings and limits: In a later analysis, specific HLA alleles were associated with 15,000 to 20,000 TCR beta sequences at a 0.05 false discovery rate. CMV serostatus was the only recorded immune exposure for donors. Later genetic work tied a missense DCLRE1C variant to beta-chain V and J trimming.

This clonotype was obtained from a woman in her 40s in good health and CMV-seronegative. The chain employs TRBV19 and TRBJ1-5, with unresolved D. Sample: PBMCs. This CDR3 is CASSIDSDQPQHF. DNA for the CDR3: TGTGCCAGTAGTATAGATTCCGATCAGCCCCAGCATTTT.